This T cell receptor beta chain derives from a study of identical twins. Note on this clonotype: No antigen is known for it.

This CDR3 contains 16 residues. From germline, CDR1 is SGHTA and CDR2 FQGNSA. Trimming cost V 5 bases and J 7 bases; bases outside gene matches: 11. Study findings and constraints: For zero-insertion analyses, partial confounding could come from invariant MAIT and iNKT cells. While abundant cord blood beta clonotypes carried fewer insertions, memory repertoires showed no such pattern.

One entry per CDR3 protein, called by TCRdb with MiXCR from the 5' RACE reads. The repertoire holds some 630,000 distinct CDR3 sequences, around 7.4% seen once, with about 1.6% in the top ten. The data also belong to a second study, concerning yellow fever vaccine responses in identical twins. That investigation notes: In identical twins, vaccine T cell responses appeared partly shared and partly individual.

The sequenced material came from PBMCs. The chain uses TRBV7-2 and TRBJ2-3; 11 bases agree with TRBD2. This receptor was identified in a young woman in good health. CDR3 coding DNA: TGTGCCAGCAGCCAAAGGCTTAGCGGGAGGGTGAATACGCAGTATTTT. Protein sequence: CASSQRLSGRVNTQYF.